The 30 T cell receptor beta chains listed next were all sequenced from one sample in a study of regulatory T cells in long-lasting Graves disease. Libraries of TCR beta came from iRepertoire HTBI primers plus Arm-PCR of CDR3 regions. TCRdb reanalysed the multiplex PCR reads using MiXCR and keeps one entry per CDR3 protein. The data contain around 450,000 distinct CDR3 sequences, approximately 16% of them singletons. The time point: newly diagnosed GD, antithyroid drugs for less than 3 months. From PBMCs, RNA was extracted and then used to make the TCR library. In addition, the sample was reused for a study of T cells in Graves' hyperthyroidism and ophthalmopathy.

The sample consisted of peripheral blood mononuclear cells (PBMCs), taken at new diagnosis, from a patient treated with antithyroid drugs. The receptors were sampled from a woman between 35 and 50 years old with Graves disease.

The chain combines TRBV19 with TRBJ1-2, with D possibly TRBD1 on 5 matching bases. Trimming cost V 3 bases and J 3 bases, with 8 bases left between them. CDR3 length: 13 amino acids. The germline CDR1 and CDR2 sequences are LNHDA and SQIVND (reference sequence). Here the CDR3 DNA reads TGTGCCAGTAGTATGCGGGACGACTATGGCTACACCTTC. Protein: CASSMRDDYGYTF.

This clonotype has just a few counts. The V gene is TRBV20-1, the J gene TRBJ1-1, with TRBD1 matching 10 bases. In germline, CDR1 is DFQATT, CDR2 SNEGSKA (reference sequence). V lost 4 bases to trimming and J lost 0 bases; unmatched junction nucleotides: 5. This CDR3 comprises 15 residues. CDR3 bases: TGCAGTGCTAAGGACAGGGGGATTATGAACACTGAAGCTTTCTTT. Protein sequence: CSAKDRGIMNTEAFF.

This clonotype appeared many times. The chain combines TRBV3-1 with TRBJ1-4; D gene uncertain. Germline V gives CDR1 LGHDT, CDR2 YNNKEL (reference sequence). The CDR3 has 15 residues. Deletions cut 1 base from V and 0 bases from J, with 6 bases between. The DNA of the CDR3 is TGTGCCAGCAGCCAAGCTCCTGCAACTAATGAAAAACTGTTTTTT. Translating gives CASSQAPATNEKLFF.

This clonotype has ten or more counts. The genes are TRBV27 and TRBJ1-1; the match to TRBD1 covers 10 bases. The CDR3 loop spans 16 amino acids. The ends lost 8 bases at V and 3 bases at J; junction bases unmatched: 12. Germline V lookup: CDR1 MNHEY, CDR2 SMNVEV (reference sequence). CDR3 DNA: TGTGCCAGCGGGATCGGGGACAGGGGTGTTTACACTGAAGCTTTCTTT. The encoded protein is CASGIGDRGVYTEAFF.

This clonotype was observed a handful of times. CDR3 in amino acids: CASSRTGGVNEQFF. Written as DNA, the CDR3 is TGTGCCAGCAGCCGGACAGGCGGCGTAAATGAGCAGTTCTTC. The chain carries TRBV3-1 and TRBJ2-1, with 7 bases identical to TRBD1. The junction had 7 bases not matched to a gene; V was cut back by 4 bases and J by 7 bases. The CDR3 covers 14 residues. Germline V gene lookup returns CDR1 LGHDT and CDR2 YNNKEL (reference sequence).

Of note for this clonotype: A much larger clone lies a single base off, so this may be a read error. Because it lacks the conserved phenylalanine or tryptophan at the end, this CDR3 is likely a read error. CDR3: CASSSQTGSRETQYV. The DNA for the CDR3 is TGTGCCAGCAGCTCGCAGACAGGGAGTCGTGAGACCCAGTACGTC. This chain connects TRBV3-1 to TRBJ2-5; 7 nucleotides align to TRBD1. V was clipped by 5 bases and J by 5 bases; unmatched bases: 11. This CDR3 spans 15 amino acids. Germline CDR1 and CDR2: LGHDT and YNNKEL (reference sequence).

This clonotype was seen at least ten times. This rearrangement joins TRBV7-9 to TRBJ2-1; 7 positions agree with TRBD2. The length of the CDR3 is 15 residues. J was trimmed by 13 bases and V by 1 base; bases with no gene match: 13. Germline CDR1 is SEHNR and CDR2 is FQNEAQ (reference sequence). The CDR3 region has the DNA TGTGCCAGCAGCTTAGATTTTAGCGGGTTAGCGACCCAGTTCTTC. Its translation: CASSLDFSGLATQFF. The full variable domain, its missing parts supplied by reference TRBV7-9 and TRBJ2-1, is DTGVSQNPRHKITKRGQNVTFRCDPISEHNRLYWYRQTLGQGPEFLTYFQNEAQLEKSRLLSDRFSAERPKGSFSTLEIQRTEQGDSAMYLCASSLDFSGLATQFFGPGTRLTVL.

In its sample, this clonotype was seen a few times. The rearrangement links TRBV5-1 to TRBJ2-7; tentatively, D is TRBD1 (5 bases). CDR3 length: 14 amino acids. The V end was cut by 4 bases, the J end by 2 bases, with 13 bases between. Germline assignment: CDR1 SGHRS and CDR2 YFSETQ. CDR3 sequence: CASSLQDTPYEQYF. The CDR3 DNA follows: TGCGCCAGCAGCCTCCAGGACACCCCCTACGAGCAGTACTTC.

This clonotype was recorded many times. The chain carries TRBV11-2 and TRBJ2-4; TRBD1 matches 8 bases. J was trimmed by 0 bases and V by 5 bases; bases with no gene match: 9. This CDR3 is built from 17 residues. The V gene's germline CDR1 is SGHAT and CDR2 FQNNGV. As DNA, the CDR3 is TGTGCCAGCAGCCCATTAGCCAGGGGGCGAGCCAAAAACATTCAGTACTTC. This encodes CASSPLARGRAKNIQYF.

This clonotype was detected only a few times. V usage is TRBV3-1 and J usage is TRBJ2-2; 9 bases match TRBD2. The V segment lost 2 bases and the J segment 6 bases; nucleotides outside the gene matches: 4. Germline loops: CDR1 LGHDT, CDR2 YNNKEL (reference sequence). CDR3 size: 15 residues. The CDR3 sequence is CASSQSIAGAGELFF. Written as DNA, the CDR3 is TGTGCCAGCAGCCAAAGTATAGCGGGAGCCGGGGAGCTGTTTTTT. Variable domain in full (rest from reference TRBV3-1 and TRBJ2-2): DTAVSQTPKYLVTQMGNDKSIKCEQNLGHDTMYWYKQDSKKFLKIMFSYNNKELIINETVPNRFSPKSPDKAHLNLHINSLELGDSAVYFCASSQSIAGAGELFFGEGSRLTVL.

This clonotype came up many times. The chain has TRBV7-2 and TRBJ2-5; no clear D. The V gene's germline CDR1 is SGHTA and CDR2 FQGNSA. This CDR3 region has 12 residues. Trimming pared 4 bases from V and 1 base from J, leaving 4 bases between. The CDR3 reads CASSSGQETQYF. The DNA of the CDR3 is TGTGCCAGCAGCTCCGGCCAAGAGACCCAGTACTTC.

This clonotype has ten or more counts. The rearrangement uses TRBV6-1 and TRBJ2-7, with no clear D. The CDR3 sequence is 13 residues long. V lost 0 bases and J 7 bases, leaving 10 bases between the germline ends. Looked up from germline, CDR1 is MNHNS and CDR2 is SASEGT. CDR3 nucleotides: TGTGCCAGCAGTGAAGCTTTCCGGGTAGAGCAGTACTTC. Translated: CASSEAFRVEQYF.

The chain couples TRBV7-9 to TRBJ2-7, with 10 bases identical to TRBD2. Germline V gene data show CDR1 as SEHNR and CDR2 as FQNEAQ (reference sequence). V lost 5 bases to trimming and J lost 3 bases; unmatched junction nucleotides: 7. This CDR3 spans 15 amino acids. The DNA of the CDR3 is TGTGCCAGCAGCGGGGGACTAGCGAGCCTCTACGAGCAGTACTTC. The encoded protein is CASSGGLASLYEQYF.

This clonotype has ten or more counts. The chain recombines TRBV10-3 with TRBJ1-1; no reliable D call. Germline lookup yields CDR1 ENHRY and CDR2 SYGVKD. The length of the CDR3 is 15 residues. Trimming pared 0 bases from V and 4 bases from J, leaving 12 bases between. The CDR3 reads CAISESELVATEAFF. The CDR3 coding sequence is TGTGCCATCAGTGAGTCAGAATTAGTGGCCACTGAAGCTTTCTTT.

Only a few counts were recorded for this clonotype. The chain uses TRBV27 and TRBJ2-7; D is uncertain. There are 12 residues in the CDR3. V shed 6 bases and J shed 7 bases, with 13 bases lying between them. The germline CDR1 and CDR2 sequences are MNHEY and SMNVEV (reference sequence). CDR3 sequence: CASSWSTGEQYF. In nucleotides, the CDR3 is TGTGCCAGCAGCTGGTCTACTGGTGAGCAGTACTTC.

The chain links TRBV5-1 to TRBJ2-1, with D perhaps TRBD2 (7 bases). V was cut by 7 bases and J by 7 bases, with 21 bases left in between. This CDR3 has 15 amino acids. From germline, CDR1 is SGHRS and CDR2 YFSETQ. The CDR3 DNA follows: TGCGCCAGCCACTTGACGGGGGGCGCGGGGAATGAGCAGTTCTTC. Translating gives CASHLTGGAGNEQFF.

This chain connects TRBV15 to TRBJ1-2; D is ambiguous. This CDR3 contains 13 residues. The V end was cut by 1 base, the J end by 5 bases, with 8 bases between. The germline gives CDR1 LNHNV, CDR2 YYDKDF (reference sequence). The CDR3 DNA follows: TGTGCCACCAGCAGAGGGGCAGGTTATGGCTACACCTTC. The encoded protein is CATSRGAGYGYTF.

CDR3 loop: CASFSENSYNEQFF. As DNA, the CDR3 is TGCGCCAGTTTTAGCGAGAACTCCTACAATGAGCAGTTCTTC. This chain links TRBV5-1 with TRBJ2-1; possibly TRBD2 for D (5 bases). The CDR3 consists of 14 residues. Germline V gene data show CDR1 as SGHRS and CDR2 as YFSETQ. V gave up 8 bases and J gave up 0 bases, with 12 bases separating them.

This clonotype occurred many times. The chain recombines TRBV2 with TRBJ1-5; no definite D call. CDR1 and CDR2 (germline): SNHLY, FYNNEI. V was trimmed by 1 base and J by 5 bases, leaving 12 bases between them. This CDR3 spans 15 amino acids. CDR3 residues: CASSEVGLGYQPQHF. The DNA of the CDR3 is TGTGCCAGCAGTGAAGTCGGATTGGGATATCAGCCCCAGCATTTT.

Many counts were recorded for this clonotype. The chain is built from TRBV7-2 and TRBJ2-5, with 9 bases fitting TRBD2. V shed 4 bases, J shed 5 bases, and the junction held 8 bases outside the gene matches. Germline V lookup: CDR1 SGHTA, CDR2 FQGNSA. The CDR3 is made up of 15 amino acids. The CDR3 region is CASSWLAGPLETQYF. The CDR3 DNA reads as TGTGCCAGCAGCTGGCTAGCGGGACCCTTGGAGACCCAGTACTTC. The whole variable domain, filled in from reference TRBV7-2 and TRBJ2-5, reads GAGVSQSPSNKVTEKGKDVELRCDPISGHTALYWYRQSLGQGLEFLIYFQGNSAPDKSGLPSDRFSAERTGGSVSTLTIQRTQQEDSAVYLCASSWLAGPLETQYFGPGTRLLVL.

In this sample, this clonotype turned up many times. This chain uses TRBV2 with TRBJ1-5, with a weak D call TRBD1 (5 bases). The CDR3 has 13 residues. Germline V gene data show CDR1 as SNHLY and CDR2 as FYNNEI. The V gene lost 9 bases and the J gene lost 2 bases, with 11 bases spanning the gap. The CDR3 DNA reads TGTGCCAGTACCTGGGGGGGCAATCAGCCCCAGCATTTT. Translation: CASTWGGNQPQHF.

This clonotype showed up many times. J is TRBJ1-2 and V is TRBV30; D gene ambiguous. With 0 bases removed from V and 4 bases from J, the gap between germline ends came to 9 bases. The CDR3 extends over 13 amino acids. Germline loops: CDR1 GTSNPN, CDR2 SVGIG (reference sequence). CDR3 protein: CAWSVARTYGYTF. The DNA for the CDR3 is TGTGCCTGGAGTGTGGCCAGAACCTATGGCTACACCTTC.

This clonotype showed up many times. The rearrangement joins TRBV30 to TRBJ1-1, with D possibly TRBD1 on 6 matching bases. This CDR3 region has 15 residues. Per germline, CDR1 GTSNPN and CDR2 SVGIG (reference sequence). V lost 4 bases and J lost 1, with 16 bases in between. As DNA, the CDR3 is TGTGCCTGGACGGGCCGGGACACACCGAACACTGAAGCTTTCTTT. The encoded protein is CAWTGRDTPNTEAFF.

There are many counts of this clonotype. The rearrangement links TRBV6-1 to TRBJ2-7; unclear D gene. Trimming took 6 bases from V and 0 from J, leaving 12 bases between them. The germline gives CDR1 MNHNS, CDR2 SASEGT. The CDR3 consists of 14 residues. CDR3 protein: CASRLDQSSYEQYF. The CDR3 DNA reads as TGTGCCAGCAGGTTGGACCAAAGCTCCTACGAGCAGTACTTC.

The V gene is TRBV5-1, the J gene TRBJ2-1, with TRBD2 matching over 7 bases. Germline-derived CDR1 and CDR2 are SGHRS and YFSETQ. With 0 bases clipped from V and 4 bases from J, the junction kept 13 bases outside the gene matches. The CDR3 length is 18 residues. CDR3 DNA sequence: TGCGCCAGCAGCTTGGCGTGGCCCGGGACTACTATATACAATGAGCAGTTCTTC. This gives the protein CASSLAWPGTTIYNEQFF.

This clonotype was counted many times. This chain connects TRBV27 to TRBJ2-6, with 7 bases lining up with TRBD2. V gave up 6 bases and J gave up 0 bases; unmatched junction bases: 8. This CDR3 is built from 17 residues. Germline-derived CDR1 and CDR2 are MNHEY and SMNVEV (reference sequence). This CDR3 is CASSLAGADSGANVLTF. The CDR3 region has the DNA TGTGCCAGCAGCCTTGCGGGAGCGGACTCTGGGGCCAACGTCCTGACTTTC.

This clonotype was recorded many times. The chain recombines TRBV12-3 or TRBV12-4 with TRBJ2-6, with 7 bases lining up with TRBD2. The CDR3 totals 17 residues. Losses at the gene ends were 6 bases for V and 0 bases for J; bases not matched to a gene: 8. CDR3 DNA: TGTGCCAGCAGGGGGGGACTAACAAACTCTGGGGCCAACGTCCTGACTTTC. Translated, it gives CASRGGLTNSGANVLTF.

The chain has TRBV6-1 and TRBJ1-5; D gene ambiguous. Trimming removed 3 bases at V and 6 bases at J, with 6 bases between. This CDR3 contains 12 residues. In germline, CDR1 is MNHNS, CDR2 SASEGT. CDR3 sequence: CASSDLFQPQHF. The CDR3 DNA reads TGTGCCAGCAGTGACCTCTTTCAGCCCCAGCATTTT.

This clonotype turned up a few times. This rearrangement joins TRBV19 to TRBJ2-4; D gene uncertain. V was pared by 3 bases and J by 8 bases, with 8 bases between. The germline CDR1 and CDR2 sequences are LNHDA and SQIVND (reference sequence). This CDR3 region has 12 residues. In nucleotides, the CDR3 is TGTGCCAGTAGTATGGGGTGGGACATTCAGTACTTC. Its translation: CASSMGWDIQYF.

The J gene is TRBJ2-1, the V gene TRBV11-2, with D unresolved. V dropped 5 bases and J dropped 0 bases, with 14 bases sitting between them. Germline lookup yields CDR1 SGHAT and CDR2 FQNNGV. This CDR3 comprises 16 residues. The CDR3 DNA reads TGTGCCAGCAGCCAAGATTGGGCCTACTCCTACAATGAGCAGTTCTTC. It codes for CASSQDWAYSYNEQFF.